These 6 T cell receptor beta chains originate from one sample sequenced in a study of PD-1 blockade in classical Hodgkin lymphoma. Generated by immunoSEQ multiplex PCR, the TCRdb table keeps only in-frame clones and is missing some. The sample lists over 50,000 clones, 70% to 90% occurring once. Time point defined: cycle 4 day 1 (C4D1), after six to seven weeks of nivolumab. Every patient was affected by relapse after autologous stem cell transplantation, while exposure to brentuximab vedotin was not uniform. Sequencing was performed on peripheral blood mononuclear cells (PBMCs), taken before the fourth cycle of nivolumab. The receptors shown here come from a human donor with classical Hodgkin lymphoma.

This clone has only one observation. V usage is TRBV5-1 and J usage is TRBJ2-7; unclear D gene. The CDR3 extends over 13 amino acids. The germline gives CDR1 SGHRS, CDR2 YFSETQ. Trimming left V 0 bases short and J 7 bases short, with 11 bases between. The CDR3 region has the DNA TGCGCCAGCAGCTTGGAAGGACCCGGGGAGCAGTACTTC. Protein: CASSLEGPGEQYF. Full variable domain (outside the CDR3, taken from reference TRBV5-1 and TRBJ2-7): KAGVTQTPRYLIKTRGQQVTLSCSPISGHRSVSWYQQTPGQGLQFLFEYFSETQRNKGNFPGRFSGRQFSNSRSEMNVSTLELGDSALYLCASSLEGPGEQYFGPGTRLTVT.

The V gene is TRBV10-1, the J gene TRBJ2-7, with a weak D call TRBD2 (6 bases). Germline V gene data show CDR1 as WNHNN and CDR2 as SYGVQD (reference sequence). V was cut by 3 bases and J by 4 bases, with 22 bases left in between. There are 17 residues in the CDR3. Here the CDR3 reads CASSEFGGLATTYEQYF. The CDR3, as DNA: TGCGCCAGCAGTGAATTCGGTGGGCTAGCGACTACGTACGAGCAGTACTTC.

The J gene is TRBJ2-5, the V gene TRBV21-1; TRBD1, the table's D call, was not compared with the DNA. TRBV21-1 is shown as a pseudogene. There are 16 residues in the CDR3. CDR3: CASSKKGEQSQETQYF. The CDR3 DNA reads as TGTGCCAGCAGCAAAAAAGGCGAACAGAGCCAAGAGACCCAGTACTTC.

The rearrangement joins TRBV6-6 to TRBJ1-6; TRBD1 might be the D (6 bases). CDR3 size: 16 residues. CDR1 is MNHNY and CDR2 is SVGAGI in the germline V gene (reference sequence). Trimming left V 2 bases short and J 7 bases short, with 15 bases between. Here the CDR3 reads CASSYTPGARNSPLHF. The CDR3 DNA reads as TGTGCCAGCAGTTACACCCCGGGGGCGCGCAATTCACCCCTCCACTTT.

The chain is built from TRBV5-1 and TRBJ2-5, with D perhaps matching TRBD2 (6 bases). Germline CDR1 is SGHRS and CDR2 is YFSETQ. Deletions cut 4 bases from V and 1 base from J, with 14 bases between. The CDR3 is 15 amino acids. The CDR3 spells CASSGEVGPQETQYF. CDR3 in DNA: TGCGCCAGCAGCGGGGAGGTGGGTCCCCAAGAGACCCAGTACTTC.

The chain links TRBV5-1 to TRBJ1-3, with no clear D. The germline V and J ends were trimmed by 4 bases and 4 bases, with 12 bases remaining between them. Per the germline V gene, CDR1 is SGHRS and CDR2 is YFSETQ. The CDR3 has 14 residues. The DNA of the CDR3 is TGCGCCAGCAGCCTGGACGGCGGCGGAAACACCATATATTTT. The encoded protein is CASSLDGGGNTIYF.